A selection of T cell receptor beta chains follows, all from one sample in a study of blood T cells in healthy people across ages. TCRdb reanalysed the 5' RACE reads using MiXCR and keeps one entry per CDR3 protein. This sample yields approximately 690,000 distinct CDR3 sequences, of which 58% are seen a single time; over 35% belongs to the top ten. Source material: blood. These receptors originate from a man in his 60s in good health. Each CDR3 is given with its conserved first and last residue. D genes are given only for firm matches. Expanded clones are given a class, and other clones once, few, many or no size at all.

clone size: NA; J gene: TRBJ1-2; D gene: NA; V gene: TRBV2; CDR3 protein: CASRRESPYGYTF; CDR3 DNA: TGTGCCAGCAGGCGGGAATCCCCCTATGGCTACACCTTC
clone size: NA; J gene: TRBJ1-2; D gene: TRBD1; V gene: TRBV4-1; CDR3 protein: CASSQEQGLTNGYTF; CDR3 DNA: TGCGCCAGCAGCCAAGAACAGGGGTTAACGAATGGCTACACCTTC
clone size: NA; J gene: TRBJ1-6; D gene: NA; V gene: TRBV12-3/TRBV12-4; CDR3 protein: CASSLRAQRNSPLHF; CDR3 DNA: TGTGCCAGCAGTTTAAGGGCCCAAAGGAATTCACCCCTCCACTTT
clone size: NA; J gene: TRBJ2-3; D gene: NA; V gene: TRBV7-2; CDR3 protein: CASSLARGVPGDTQYF; CDR3 DNA: TGTGCCAGCAGCTTAGCGCGTGGGGTTCCGGGAGATACGCAGTATTTT
clone size: NA; J gene: TRBJ1-2; D gene: NA; V gene: TRBV7-9; CDR3 protein: CASSLAASQYGYTF; CDR3 DNA: TGTGCCAGCAGCTTAGCGGCCTCCCAGTATGGCTACACCTTC
clone size: NA; J gene: TRBJ1-1; D gene: NA; V gene: TRBV6-6; CDR3 protein: CASSYPPGPEAFF; CDR3 DNA: TGTGCCAGCAGTTACCCTCCCGGACCTGAAGCTTTCTTT
clone size: NA; J gene: TRBJ1-1; D gene: NA; V gene: TRBV12-3/TRBV12-4; CDR3 protein: CASSKHREGTEAFF; CDR3 DNA: TGTGCCAGCAGCAAACACAGGGAGGGCACTGAAGCTTTCTTT
clone size: few; J gene: TRBJ2-7; D gene: NA; V gene: TRBV28; CDR3 protein: CASTAGSLGSYEQYF; CDR3 DNA: TGTGCCAGCACGGCAGGGAGCCTTGGCTCCTACGAGCAGTACTTC
clone size: few; J gene: TRBJ2-2; D gene: NA; V gene: TRBV28; CDR3 protein: CASTAYTGELFF; CDR3 DNA: TGTGCCAGCACCGCTTACACCGGGGAGCTGTTTTTT
clone size: few; J gene: TRBJ2-3; D gene: NA; V gene: TRBV24-1; CDR3 protein: CATSESQGGDTQYF; CDR3 DNA: TGTGCCACCAGTGAATCGCAGGGGGGAGATACGCAGTATTTT
clone size: NA; J gene: TRBJ2-3; D gene: TRBD2; V gene: TRBV27; CDR3 protein: CASSLTSGGEIADTQYF; CDR3 DNA: TGTGCCAGCAGTCTCACTAGCGGGGGGGAGATAGCAGATACGCAGTATTTT
clone size: NA; J gene: TRBJ2-7; D gene: NA; V gene: TRBV29-1; CDR3 protein: CSVESGDFGYYEQYF; CDR3 DNA: TGCAGCGTTGAGTCAGGGGACTTCGGGTACTACGAGCAGTACTTC
clone size: NA; J gene: TRBJ1-1; D gene: NA; V gene: TRBV5-1; CDR3 protein: CASSGRGSTEAFF; CDR3 DNA: TGCGCCAGCAGCGGCAGGGGTTCCACTGAAGCTTTCTTT
clone size: NA; J gene: TRBJ2-5; D gene: TRBD2; V gene: TRBV20-1; CDR3 protein: CSGVASGGAWVETQYF; CDR3 DNA: TGCAGTGGCGTGGCTAGCGGGGGGGCCTGGGTAGAGACCCAGTACTTC
clone size: NA; J gene: TRBJ2-7; D gene: NA; V gene: TRBV10-3; CDR3 protein: CAIRTRLSSGYEQYF; CDR3 DNA: TGTGCCATCAGGACGCGGCTTTCCTCCGGGTACGAGCAGTACTTC